This paragraph reports one T cell receptor beta chain. Its antigen is unknown. No clone much larger than this one lies a single base away; base qualities are absent. Donors formed part of the validation cohort, which comprised 120 subjects and was distinct from the first cohort of some 700 subjects. These data are taken from a study of cytomegalovirus exposure and HLA in healthy donors (TCRdb year 2017). In terms of the full investigation: The 666 repertoires of the first cohort and the 120 or so validation repertoires were produced on the same platform, according to a later analysis. To predict cytomegalovirus infection status, the study combined high-throughput TCR immunosequencing, statistical association of individual TCRs with disease status, and machine learning. Besides the first cohort of 550 to 750 subjects, a separate validation cohort made up of over 95 different subjects was used. The aim of the study was to test whether cataloging public T cell receptors could identify signatures of past pathogen exposure.

The method was the immunoSEQ multiplex PCR assay. Turning to the authors' computational methods: A statistical classification framework was built for diagnosing cytomegalovirus status from the catalog of TCR beta chain sequences. TCRdb holds this immuneACCESS table with in-frame rearrangements only. Some clones are missing; in checked studies, unresolved V genes explain under half, and the rest has no known cause. The V and J calls and clone size are taken from that table; D and trimming were inferred from the DNA. For this sample the table gives about 180,000 clones, of which 75% to 90% were detected only once. The ten largest clones add up to about a sixth of the sample. Results and caveats for the whole study, not just this receptor: The classifier was reported to diagnose cytomegalovirus status with high specificity and sensitivity in both the original cohort and the validation cohort. A later analysis lacked HLA typing for the validation cohort, so it scored co-occurrence in that cohort across all 110 or so repertoires. A few of the identified cytomegalovirus-associated TCR beta chains were confirmed in vitro to be specific for cytomegalovirus antigens. The study listed around 160 TCR beta chains as associated with cytomegalovirus. Most TCR sequences were observed very rarely across donors, whereas some public TCRs were present in many individuals. Subsequent analysis determined that TCRs grouped into clusters in the first cohort also showed a tendency toward co-occurrence across the 130 or so validation repertoires, and 90% to 95% of cluster scores exceeded 0. The authors suggested that the approach could potentially be generalized to other disease states and immunological phenotypes.

Relative to germline, V is 5 bases shorter and J is 7 bases shorter, with 15 bases between their ends. The CDR3 starts with the cysteine, ends with the phenylalanine, and has 14 residues. CDR3 DNA only is kept here, 42 bases in frame from base 1. Based on the germline V gene (reference sequence), the CDR1 and CDR2 sequences are SGHNT and YYREEE. The chain uses TRBV5-4 and TRBJ1-4, with the D gene uncertain. The origin of this receptor is a man aged 18 to 35 in good health and CMV-seropositive. Sequenced sample: PBMCs. This receptor carries the CDR3 CASSTGSRGEKLFF. The DNA sequence follows: TGTGCCAGCAGTACCGGGAGCCGGGGTGAAAAACTGTTTTTT.